These 3 T cell receptor beta chains originate from one sample sequenced in a study of human T cells and chemical hapten exposure. TCRdb processed the RACE reads anew with MiXCR; each CDR3 protein has one entry. This sample has under 75,000 distinct CDR3 sequences; 11% occur once, and the top ten carry roughly 1.4%. As to time point: patch test 3, about 24 weeks after DPC sensitization. Treatment denoted: therapeutic diphenylcyclopropenone sensitization with weekly scalp DPC. This sample comprised whole blood, obtained in connection with sensitization to the hapten diphenylcyclopropenone (DPC). These receptors were obtained from a woman in her forties or fifties with alopecia areata. Some clones in this sample may be carry-over from other donors' samples.

The rearrangement uses TRBV6-2 or TRBV6-3 and TRBJ1-5; 8 positions match TRBD1. The CDR3 is made up of 18 amino acids. Germline CDR1 is MNHEY and CDR2 is SVGEGT. The V segment lost 0 bases and the J segment 2 bases; nucleotides outside the gene matches: 9. CDR3: CASSYSGQGFSGNQPQHF. Written as DNA, the CDR3 is TGTGCCAGCAGTTACTCCGGACAGGGATTCAGTGGCAATCAGCCCCAGCATTTT.

The table lists this clonotype with a count of one. This chain connects TRBV6-6 to TRBJ2-7, with TRBD1 identical over 8 bases. Trimming cost V 4 bases and J 6 bases; bases outside gene matches: 2. This CDR3 has 12 residues. Germline CDR1 reads MNHNY; CDR2 reads SVGAGI (reference sequence). CDR3 DNA sequence: TGTGCCAGCAGTTCACAGGGGGGCGAGCAGTACTTC. It encodes CASSSQGGEQYF.

The sample holds many counts of this clonotype. The chain is built from TRBV3-1 and TRBJ2-2; TRBD1 might be the D (5 bases). V was clipped by 4 bases and J by 4 bases, with 10 bases between them. This CDR3 has 14 amino acids. Germline V gene lookup returns CDR1 LGHDT and CDR2 YNNKEL (reference sequence). The CDR3 reads CASSPTGLTGELFF. In DNA form, the CDR3 reads TGTGCCAGCAGCCCTACAGGTCTCACCGGGGAGCTGTTTTTT.